The 8 T cell receptor beta chains given below trace back to one sample, sequenced in a study of blood T cells in healthy people across ages (dated by TCRdb to between 2014 and 2017). The library was generated by 5' RACE. Sequencing used an Illumina HiSeq 2500. A second PCR of roughly 6 to 12 cycles was run with a J-beta primer mix and a sample-barcoded 5' primer. Clones were called with MiXCR by TCRdb after fastp trimmed the public reads at Q25, and only in-frame beta chains were retained. Merged by CDR3 protein, the rows form single entries marked with the most common genes and DNA. The sample data list hundreds of thousands of distinct CDR3 sequences, and about 21% of these were observed just once. Of the sample, 3% to 4% is held by the ten largest clones. Sequenced material: blood. These receptors were obtained from a man in his 70s in good health.

The rearrangement joins TRBV28 to TRBJ2-1; 7 positions match TRBD2. J gave up 4 bases and V 10 bases, and 7 bases lay outside the gene matches. Germline V lookup: CDR1 MDHEN, CDR2 SYDVKM. There are 13 residues in the CDR3. The CDR3 region is CATRLGGYNEQFF. The CDR3 DNA is TGTGCCACCAGGTTGGGAGGGTACAATGAGCAGTTCTTC.

In its sample, this clonotype was seen a few times. The gene calls are TRBV12-3 or TRBV12-4 and TRBJ1-1, with a possible D match to TRBD1 (5 bases). The V gene lost 5 bases and the J gene lost 3 bases, with 16 bases spanning the gap. This CDR3 spans 15 amino acids. The CDR3 spells CASSLRGLGDTEAFF. CDR3 nucleotide sequence: TGTGCCAGCAGTCTAAGGGGTCTGGGCGACACTGAAGCTTTCTTT.

The V gene is TRBV28, the J gene TRBJ2-4; 9 bases agree with TRBD1. Germline CDR1 is MDHEN and CDR2 is SYDVKM. The CDR3 contains 15 residues. V was clipped by 2 bases and J by 8 bases; unmatched bases: 7. The CDR3 sequence is CASSLPGQGGDIQYF. The DNA of the CDR3 is TGTGCCAGCAGTTTACCGGGACAGGGTGGAGACATTCAGTACTTC.

This chain links TRBV3-1 with TRBJ2-5; TRBD2 matches 7 bases. V gave up 1 base and J gave up 8 bases; unmatched junction bases: 7. Germline lookup yields CDR1 LGHDT and CDR2 YNNKEL (reference sequence). The CDR3 extends over 14 amino acids. CDR3 loop: CASSQVAGEDTQYF. The DNA for the CDR3 is TGTGCCAGCAGCCAAGTGGCGGGGGAGGATACCCAGTACTTC.

The chain carries TRBV6-1 and TRBJ2-6; 7 nucleotides match TRBD2. The CDR3 runs to 18 residues. Germline lookup yields CDR1 MNHNS and CDR2 SASEGT. The V segment lost 4 bases and the J segment 6 bases; nucleotides outside the gene matches: 15. CDR3 region: CASSVVAGAALEANVLTF. CDR3 DNA sequence: TGTGCCAGCAGTGTCGTAGCGGGTGCTGCCTTGGAGGCCAACGTCCTGACTTTC.

The rearrangement joins TRBV2 to TRBJ1-1, with D possibly being TRBD1 (5 bases). Germline CDR1 SNHLY, CDR2 FYNNEI. V lost 6 bases and J lost 4, with 21 bases in between. The CDR3 extends over 16 amino acids. CDR3 region: CASSRRAGRGLTEAFF. The CDR3 nucleotides read TGTGCCAGCAGCCGCCGGGCAGGGAGGGGTCTCACTGAAGCTTTCTTT.

This clonotype was recorded a few times. The chain is built from TRBV7-2 and TRBJ1-5; no reliable D call. V was shortened by 5 bases and J by 5 bases, with 10 bases between the two germline ends. The CDR3 consists of 13 residues. The germline V gene has CDR1 SGHTA and CDR2 FQGNSA. The CDR3 region is CASSPRRDQPQHF. CDR3 nucleotides: TGTGCCAGCAGCCCAAGACGGGATCAGCCCCAGCATTTT.

Worth noting for this clonotype: A much larger clone sits a single nucleotide away, making a read error possible. This rearrangement joins TRBV6-2 or TRBV6-3 to TRBJ2-5; 8 nucleotides align to TRBD2. The V gene end was trimmed by 7 bases and the J gene end by 1 base; junction bases not matched to a gene: 5. The CDR3 consists of 14 residues. Germline-derived CDR1 and CDR2 are MNHEY and SVGEGT. The CDR3 nucleotides read TGTGCCAGCACCATAGCGGGAACCCAAGAGACCCAGTACTTC. This encodes CASTIAGTQETQYF.